The present T cell receptor beta chain was sequenced within a study of cytomegalovirus exposure and HLA in healthy donors (dated 2017 in TCRdb). General notes on the study: In an earlier analysis of some 610 of the donors, 276 Gb of sequence data and 117 million unique TCR beta sequences from roughly 180 million T cells were reported. A later genetic analysis took genome-wide SNP genotypes for about three fifths of the roughly 700 donors and used that subset as a discovery cohort. The study used immunosequencing to profile the T cell repertoires of hundreds of subjects and linked those repertoires to cytomegalovirus serostatus. Approximately 310 gigabases of sequencing data and around 85 million unique TCR sequences made up an early release that covered approximately 650 HLA-typed donors. HLA typing covered class I and class II loci at four-digit resolution. In the later analysis, no new phenotypic data were used to find candidate immune exposures; instead, reliance was placed on TCR beta sequences and their occurrence across donors. Donor age, sex, ethnicity and CMV serostatus were compiled together with the repertoire data. The number of typed donors differed by locus: about 620-640 for A, B, C, DRB1 and DQB1; 500 to 550 for DQA1; 606 for DPA1; and around 450 for DPB1. Along with the roughly 610-subject first cohort, a separate validation cohort of over 90 different subjects was used. An earlier analysis of several hundred of the donors applied high-throughput TCR beta sequencing to assess whether each TCR beta V gene segment acted as functional or pseudogenic. A later analysis re-analyzed previously published TCR beta repertoires from 666 donors and added high-resolution HLA genotyping to study TCR occurrence patterns. Several DR-DQ haplotypes were handled as single units for association and clustering, since linkage in the cohort was strong. Among about 410 genotyped donors of the cohort, an average of around 240,000 unique TCR beta nucleotide sequences was sequenced per donor, of which roughly 17% were non-productive. Of the approximately 400 genotyped donors, approximately 83% fell in the genetic ancestry cluster associated with self-reported Caucasian donors. The aim of the study was to test whether cataloging public T cell receptors could identify signatures of past pathogen exposure. Every repertoire in the discovery cohort had been generated on one and the same sequencing platform. To predict cytomegalovirus infection status, the study combined high-throughput TCR immunosequencing, statistical association of individual TCRs with disease status, and machine learning.

Based on the germline V gene, the CDR1 and CDR2 sequences are MNHNS and SASEGT. Here V drops 7 bases and J drops 7 bases, and the junction holds 12 bases not matched to any gene. The CDR3 numbers 15 residues from cysteine through phenylalanine. CDR3 DNA only is kept here, 45 bases in frame from base 1. The receptor library was made with the immunoSEQ multiplex PCR assay. A mixture of 60 forward primers for TCR Vbeta segments and 13 reverse primers for TCR Jbeta segments was used in the multiplex PCR. The CDR3 region of rearranged TCR beta genes was amplified from genomic DNA with a multiplex PCR assay. The Illumina HiSeq System was used to sequence the amplified TCR beta libraries as 87-base-pair reads. The study's own analysis went as follows. A later analysis tallied 75 million to 85 million unique TCR beta chains across the 666 repertoires, and some 10 million of those chains were shared by two or more donors. Raw reads were error-corrected and collapsed into unique sequences with a nearest-neighbor algorithm that merged closely related sequences to remove PCR and sequencing errors. CDR3 sequences were aligned to IMGT reference sequences to assign V, D and J gene segments. For a sequence to be retained, at least a six-nucleotide match to both a V gene segment and a J gene segment was required. A rearrangement was called productive if the CDR3 had no stop codons and remained in frame with V and J, and every other rearrangement was called non-productive. Following IMGT convention, CDR3 was defined as the stretch from the second conserved V-encoded cysteine to the conserved J-encoded phenylalanine. Sequences without an unambiguous match to a single V gene segment were excluded from the earlier analysis of a few hundred of the donors. An earlier analysis of several hundred of the donors called V segments functional above 56.7% productive rearrangements and segregating when the between-donor standard deviation exceeded 5%. A statistical classification framework was developed to diagnose cytomegalovirus status using the catalog of TCR beta chain sequences. In a later analysis, TCR nucleotide sequences were compared against IMGT/GENE-DB human TR gene sequences so that V and J genes could be assigned. Using the TCRdist pipeline, a later analysis assigned CDR3 sequences along with most-parsimonious VDJ recombination scenarios. In a later analysis, each TCR beta chain was defined by its CDR3 amino acid sequence together with its V-gene family, and reads lacking a unique V-gene family were excluded. To address suspected cross-contamination and a sequencing artifact, a later analysis removed approximately 590 highly shared, low-generation-probability nucleotide sequences. For each public chain, a later analysis derived a clonal expansion index from normalized ranks of inferred template counts within each repertoire. In a later analysis, generation probabilities were computed with a VDJ recombination model fitted to out-of-frame rearrangements, and the resulting probabilities were checked against IGoR. A later analysis scored TCR-TCR, TCR-HLA and TCR-CMV co-occurrence with hypergeometric tests, applying a repertoire-size bias correction to TCR pairs. False discovery rates were estimated in a later analysis by permuting HLA or CMV assignments 20 times. In a later analysis, co-occurring TCRs were grouped using DBSCAN, with TCRdist sequence similarity added in when clustering inside HLA-allele-positive subsets. Repertoires with fewer than 30,000 or more than 120,000 public chains, plus five repertoires with anomalous nucleotide sharing, were excluded from co-occurrence clustering. The table was pulled from immuneACCESS by TCRdb, which kept in-frame rearrangements only. Such tables lose some clones; where checked, under half of the loss comes from unresolved V genes, and the rest has no known cause. V and J calls and clone size come straight from that table; D and trimming were deduced from the DNA. In this sample the table shows about 110,000 clones, over 60% of which occur a single time. About 2.2% of the sample rests with the top ten.

In total, about 650 healthy bone marrow donors made up the cohort. At the time of sampling, all cohort members were nominally healthy, though unrecorded immune exposures were likely present. The donor tested CMV seronegative, placing the donor among the 352 seronegative members of the cohort. A peripheral blood sample was provided by each donor, and peripheral blood mononuclear cells were used for TCR beta sequencing. The Qiagen DNeasy Blood Extraction Kit was used to extract genomic DNA from the blood cell samples. The research as a whole found: A total of 150 to 200 TCR beta chains were listed by the study as associated with cytomegalovirus. Presence/absence analyses assumed roughly uniform sequencing depth across donors, an assumption that may not hold. The only immune exposure information available for the cohort was CMV serostatus. At a false discovery rate of 0.05, a later analysis linked under 20,000 TCR beta sequences to specific HLA alleles. In an earlier analysis of 500 to 650 of the donors, most TCR beta V segments appeared in productive rearrangements about 87% or about 30% of the time, broadly matching IMGT annotations. According to the authors, the approach could potentially be generalized to other disease states and immunological phenotypes. Strong co-occurrence of HLA alleles, especially DR and DQ, made assigning TCR associations to individual alleles difficult. In a later analysis, HLA-associated TCR beta chains were found to be more clonally expanded and to have lower generation probabilities than equally common non-associated chains. Only TCR beta chains were sequenced in this cohort, and the absence of alpha or paired-chain data limited detectable features. A later analysis reported that several top co-occurrence clusters appeared linked to parvovirus B19, influenza, CMV and Epstein-Barr virus. Cytomegalovirus status was reported to be diagnosed by the classifier with high specificity and sensitivity in both the original and validation cohorts. Compared with the roughly 670-donor mean, donors in an Asian-associated ancestry cluster had fewer N-insertions in productive TCRs, according to a later genetic analysis. The earlier analysis of approximately 560 of the donors excluded 15 to 20 rarely observed V segments, including chromosome 9 orphons, because counts were too low. Across donors, most TCR sequences were observed very rarely, whereas some public TCRs were present in many individuals. In a later analysis, most CMV-associated TCR beta chains were found to appear HLA-restricted, with HLA associations seemingly driven largely by CMV exposure. In a later analysis, TCR association rates were found to vary across HLA loci, with the most associated TCRs seen for DRB1 alleles and the fewest for HLA-C alleles. Linkage disequilibrium might explain the correlated functional status among segregating V segments, but an unknown experimental factor could not be excluded. A further reported finding was that TCR beta sequences accurately predicted the HLA-A and HLA-B alleles for most subjects in the first cohort. Some IMGT-functional V segments, including TRBV6-2 and TRBV6-3, could not be told apart with the 87-base-pair reads, so those segments were excluded. Because some donors lacked HLA typing at each locus, the association tests relied only on the typed subset. In vitro tests confirmed that a few of the cytomegalovirus-associated TCR beta chains recognize cytomegalovirus antigens. An association between a missense DCLRE1C variant and V-gene and J-gene trimming of TCR beta chains was found in a later genetic analysis and replicated in an independent cohort. The sequencing pipeline was judged likely to have produced a cluster of highly shared sequence variants as a technical artifact.

In regard to this clone: The antigen this receptor binds is unknown. Base qualities are not at hand, and no much larger clone is one base apart.

The sequencing input was PBMCs. Recombination linked TRBV6-1 to TRBJ2-2, with TRBD1 identical over 7 junction bases. The TCR was taken from a woman aged 25-40 years in good health and CMV-seronegative. The CDR3 region reads CASTKRGLTDGELFF. The nucleotide sequence reads as follows: TGTGCCAGCACCAAAAGGGGGCTCACGGACGGGGAGCTGTTTTTT.